A selection of T cell receptor beta chains follows, all from one sample in a study of cytomegalovirus exposure and HLA in healthy donors. Profiling relied on immunoSEQ multiplex PCR, and the TCRdb table lists in-frame clones only, not all of them. The data contain tens of thousands of clones, 70% to 75% of them singletons. Material: PBMCs. These receptors were collected from a woman between 50 and 59 years old in good health and CMV-seropositive. CDR3s include the opening cysteine and the closing phenylalanine or tryptophan. A D gene is named only where the DNA matches it firmly. Some rows mark clone size as missing; the rest say once, few, many or name a class of expanded clone.

j_gene,d_gene,v_gene,abundance,len,CDR3nt,CDR3aa
TRBJ2-7,-,TRBV9,-,14,TGTGCCAGCAGCGTAGGGGGACATACCTACGAGCAGTACTTC,CASSVGGHTYEQYF
TRBJ2-2,-,TRBV6-4,few,13,TGTGCCAGCAGTGGGGGGCCAGCCGGGGAGCTGTTTTTT,CASSGGPAGELFF
TRBJ1-4,-,TRBV7-8,-,13,TGTGCCAGCAGCTTAGCGTACACTGAAAAACTGTTTTTT,CASSLAYTEKLFF
TRBJ2-2,-,TRBV14,-,14,TGTGCCAGCAGCCAAGTGCATGCGGTCGGGGAGCTGTTTTTT,CASSQVHAVGELFF
TRBJ1-6,-,TRBV6-1,once,12,TGTGCCAGCAGCATCTATAATTCACCCCTCCACTTT,CASSIYNSPLHF
TRBJ2-3,TRBD1,TRBV15,-,15,TGTGCCACCAGCAGGTCGGGACAGGATCTAGATACGCAGTATTTT,CATSRSGQDLDTQYF
TRBJ2-7,-,TRBV19,-,15,TGTGCCAGTACCACCTTTGTCGGAGGGTCCCACGAGCAGTACTTC,CASTTFVGGSHEQYF
TRBJ2-7,TRBD2,TRBV7-9,-,15,TGTGCCAGCAGCTTAGAAGGCGGGAGCTCCCACGAGCAGTACTTC,CASSLEGGSSHEQYF
TRBJ2-7,TRBD2,TRBV4-1,-,14,TGCGCCAGCAGCCCGGGACTAGCCCGCATCGAGCAGTACTTC,CASSPGLARIEQYF
TRBJ2-1,-,TRBV4-1,-,15,TGCGCCAGCAGCCAAGTCAGTGGGAAGGGGGAGGGAGGCTTCTTC,CASSQVSGKGEGGFF
TRBJ1-3,-,TRBV2,-,15,TGTGCCAGCAGTGAAGAAGGGGGAATCGGAAACACCATATATTTT,CASSEEGGIGNTIYF
TRBJ2-3,-,TRBV4-1,-,17,TGCGCCAGCAGCCAGCCCCTAGCCCGACGTATCACAGATACGCAGTATTTT,CASSQPLARRITDTQYF
TRBJ1-3,-,TRBV15,-,15,TGTGCCACCAGCACCACAGGGTTCTCTGGAAACACCATATATTTT,CATSTTGFSGNTIYF
TRBJ2-7,TRBD1,TRBV6-5,-,15,TGTGCCAGCAGATCACCGGGACAGACGACCTACGAGCAGTACTTC,CASRSPGQTTYEQYF
TRBJ1-1,-,TRBV6-6,-,16,TGTGCCAGCAGTTACTCGTTCGGGGTCACCGACACTGAAGCTTTCTTT,CASSYSFGVTDTEAFF
TRBJ2-1,TRBD2,TRBV18,few,16,TGTGCCAGCTCGGCGGTTAGCGGGAGTACCTACAATGAGCAGTTCTTC,CASSAVSGSTYNEQFF
TRBJ2-3,-,TRBV20-1,-,11,TGCAGTGCTAGACACATGGATACGCAGTATTTT,CSARHMDTQYF
TRBJ2-7,-,TRBV27,-,13,TGTGCCAGCAGTTTCGGAGGCTCCTACGAGCAGTACTTC,CASSFGGSYEQYF
TRBJ2-7,TRBD1,TRBV28,-,15,TGTGCCAGCACCCCGTGGGACAGAAAGTTTTACGAGCAGTACTTC,CASTPWDRKFYEQYF
TRBJ2-7,-,TRBV30,-,16,TGTGCCTGGAGTGTACCTGGACAGATTCTCTCCTACGAGCAGTACTTC,CAWSVPGQILSYEQYF
TRBJ2-3,TRBD2,TRBV7-8,few,16,TGTGCCAGCAGCCTATTAGCGGGAGTGTTAGCAGATACGCAGTATTTT,CASSLLAGVLADTQYF
TRBJ2-6,-,TRBV5-4,few,15,TGTGCCAGCAGCGGAGGGGTTTATGGGGCCAACGTCCTGACTTTC,CASSGGVYGANVLTF
TRBJ1-5,-,TRBV7-6,few,15,TGTGCCAGCAGCTCCAACCCAGGGTTCGGGCAGCCCCAGCATTTT,CASSSNPGFGQPQHF
TRBJ1-2,-,TRBV9,-,14,TGTGCCAGCAGCGTAGCTAGTGTCGGCTATGGCTACACCTTC,CASSVASVGYGYTF